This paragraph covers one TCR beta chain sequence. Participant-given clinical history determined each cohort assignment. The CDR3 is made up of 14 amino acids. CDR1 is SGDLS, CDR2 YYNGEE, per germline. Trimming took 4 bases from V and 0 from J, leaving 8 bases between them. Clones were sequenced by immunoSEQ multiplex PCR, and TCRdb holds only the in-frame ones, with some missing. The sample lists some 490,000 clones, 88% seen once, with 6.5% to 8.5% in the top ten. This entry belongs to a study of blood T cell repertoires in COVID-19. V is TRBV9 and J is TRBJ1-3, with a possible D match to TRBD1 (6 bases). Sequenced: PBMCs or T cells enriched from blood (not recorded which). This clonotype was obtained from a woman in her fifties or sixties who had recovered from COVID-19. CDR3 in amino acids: CASSPGASGNTIYF. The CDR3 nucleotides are TGTGCCAGCAGCCCAGGGGCCTCTGGAAACACCATATATTTT.